The T cell receptor (beta chain) described here comes from a study of T cell responses to AZD1222 COVID-19 vaccine. Samples with a second dose at about 4 or about 12 weeks were pooled together. For this clone: The antigen remains unidentified.

Germline V gene data show CDR1 as LGHDT and CDR2 as YNNKEL (reference sequence). The CDR3 runs to 14 residues. Trimming left V 1 base short and J 1 base short, with 7 bases between. Sequenced by immunoSEQ multiplex PCR; TCRdb stores in-frame clones only, minus some. This table holds about 46,000 clones, 70% to 90% found once. Study conclusions and caveats: With two AZD1222 doses given, Spike-specific TCR breadth and depth both rose.

This clonotype originated in an adult who received the AZD1222 COVID-19 vaccine. The specimen comprised peripheral blood, sampled 28 days after the second AZD1222 dose. V and J are TRBV3-1 (or the pseudogene TRBV3-2) and TRBJ1-1, with D maybe TRBD1 (5 bases). The CDR3 reads CASSQVDRNTEAFF. The CDR3 region has the DNA TGTGCCAGCAGCCAAGTCGACAGGAACACTGAAGCTTTCTTT.